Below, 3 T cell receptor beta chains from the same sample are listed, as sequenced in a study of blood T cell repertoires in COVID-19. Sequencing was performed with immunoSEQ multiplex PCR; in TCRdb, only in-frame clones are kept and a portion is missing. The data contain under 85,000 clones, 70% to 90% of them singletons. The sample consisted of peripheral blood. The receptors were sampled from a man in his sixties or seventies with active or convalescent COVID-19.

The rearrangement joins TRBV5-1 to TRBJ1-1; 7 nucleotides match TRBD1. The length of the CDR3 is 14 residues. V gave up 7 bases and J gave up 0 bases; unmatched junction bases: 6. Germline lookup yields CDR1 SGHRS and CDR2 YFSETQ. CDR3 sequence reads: CASRRDSMNTEAFF. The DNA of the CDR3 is TGCGCCAGCCGGAGGGACAGCATGAACACTGAAGCTTTCTTT.

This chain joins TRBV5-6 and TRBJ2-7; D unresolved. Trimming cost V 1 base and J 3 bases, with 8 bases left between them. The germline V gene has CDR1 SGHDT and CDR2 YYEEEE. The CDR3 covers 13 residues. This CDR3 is CASSLTKSYEQYF. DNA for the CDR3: TGTGCCAGCAGCTTGACGAAGAGCTACGAGCAGTACTTC.

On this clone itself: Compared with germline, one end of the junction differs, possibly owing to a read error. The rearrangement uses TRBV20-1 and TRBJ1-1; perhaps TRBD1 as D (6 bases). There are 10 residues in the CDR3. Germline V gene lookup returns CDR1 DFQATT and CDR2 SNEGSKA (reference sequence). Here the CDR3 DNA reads TGTATCCCCAGGGGCACTGAAGCTTTCTTT. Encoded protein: CIPRGTEAFF.